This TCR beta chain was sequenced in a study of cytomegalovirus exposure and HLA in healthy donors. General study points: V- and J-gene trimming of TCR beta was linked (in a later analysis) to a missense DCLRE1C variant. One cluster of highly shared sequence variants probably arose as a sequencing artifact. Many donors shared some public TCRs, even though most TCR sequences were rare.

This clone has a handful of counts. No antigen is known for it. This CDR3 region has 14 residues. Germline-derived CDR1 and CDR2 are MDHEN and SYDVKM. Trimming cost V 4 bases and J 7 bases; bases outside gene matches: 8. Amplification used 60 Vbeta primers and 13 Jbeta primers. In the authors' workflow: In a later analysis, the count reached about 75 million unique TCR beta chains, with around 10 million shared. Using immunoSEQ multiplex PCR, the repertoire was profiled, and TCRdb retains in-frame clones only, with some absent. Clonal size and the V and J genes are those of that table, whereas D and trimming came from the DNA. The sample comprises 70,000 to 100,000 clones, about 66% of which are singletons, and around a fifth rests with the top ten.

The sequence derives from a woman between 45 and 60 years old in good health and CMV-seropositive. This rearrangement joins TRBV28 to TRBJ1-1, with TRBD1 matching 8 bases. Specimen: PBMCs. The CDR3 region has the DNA TGTGCCAGCAGTTCGACAGGGGCAGCTTATGAAGCTTTCTTT. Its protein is CASSSTGAAYEAFF.